The 6 T cell receptor beta chains listed next were all sequenced from one sample in a study of T cells generated in artificial thymic organoids. Separate semi-nested PCRs amplified TCRalpha and TCRbeta libraries using constant-region reverse primers in TRAC or TRBC. TCRdb used MiXCR to reprocess the 5' RACE reads, holding one entry per CDR3 protein. The sample lists roughly 3,400 distinct CDR3 sequences; around a third were seen once. Sequenced input: naive CD8+ T cells from blood. As to subset: CD3+TCRalphabeta+CD8SP T cells; for blood, CD45RO-CCR7+ naive CD8+ T cells. These receptors were taken from a human donor who gave cord blood stem cells for thymic organoid culture, a cardiac surgery patient who gave postnatal thymus, or a blood donor (not recorded which).

The rearrangement uses TRBV24-1 and TRBJ2-2, with D possibly matching TRBD1 (6 bases). The CDR3 runs to 16 residues. V shed 2 bases and J shed 5 bases, with 14 bases lying between them. Germline V lookup: CDR1 KGHDR, CDR2 SFDVKD. The chain's CDR3 is CATSDWDTEATGELFF. In DNA form, the CDR3 reads TGTGCCACCAGTGATTGGGACACCGAGGCGACCGGGGAGCTGTTTTTT.

The chain couples TRBV7-2 to TRBJ2-7, with D perhaps TRBD1 (6 bases). The CDR3 extends over 15 amino acids. Trimming cost V 2 bases and J 3 bases, with 14 bases left between them. The V gene's germline CDR1 is SGHTA and CDR2 FQGNSA. CDR3 DNA: TGTGCCAGCAGCTTATCGGCAGGGGTCCTCTACGAGCAGTACTTC. This encodes CASSLSAGVLYEQYF.

The CDR3 is CASTQGQPSYNEQFF. CDR3 coding DNA: TGTGCCAGCACCCAGGGACAGCCATCCTACAATGAGCAGTTCTTC. This rearrangement joins TRBV6-5 to TRBJ2-1; 7 bases are a match to TRBD1. The CDR3 consists of 15 residues. CDR1 is MNHEY and CDR2 is SVGAGI in the germline V gene. V was clipped by 7 bases and J by 1 base; unmatched bases: 7.

This clonotype showed up just a few times. V and J are TRBV7-2 and TRBJ2-7; no reliable D call. Germline CDR1 SGHTA, CDR2 FQGNSA. The CDR3 length is 14 residues. The germline V and J ends were trimmed by 4 bases and 1 base, with 11 bases remaining between them. The CDR3 loop reads CASSSRTDSYEQYF. The CDR3 region has the DNA TGTGCCAGCAGCTCCAGGACGGATTCCTACGAGCAGTACTTC.

The chain joins TRBV7-9 to TRBJ1-2; the D is unclear. V lost 4 bases and J lost 5, with 29 bases in between. Germline-derived CDR1 and CDR2 are SEHNR and FQNEAQ (reference sequence). The CDR3 contains 19 residues. The CDR3 nucleotides are TGTGCCAGCAGCTCTAAAAGGTTCCCGGACCCACCTCTTTTTTATGGCTACACCTTC. As protein: CASSSKRFPDPPLFYGYTF. Using reference TRBV7-9 and TRBJ1-2 for the parts outside the CDR3, the full variable domain is DTGVSQNPRHKITKRGQNVTFRCDPISEHNRLYWYRQTLGQGPEFLTYFQNEAQLEKSRLLSDRFSAERPKGSFSTLEIQRTEQGDSAMYLCASSSKRFPDPPLFYGYTFGSGTRLTVV.

By frequency in the sample, this clonotype is medium-sized. The chain is built from TRBV10-3 and TRBJ2-2; D is uncertain. Trimming took 10 bases from V and 2 from J, leaving 14 bases between them. This CDR3 contains 14 residues. CDR1 and CDR2 from the germline V gene are ENHRY and SYGVKD. CDR3 in amino acids: CATNHGPNTGELFF. The CDR3 DNA follows: TGTGCCACCAATCATGGGCCCAACACCGGGGAGCTGTTTTTT.